This T cell receptor beta chain was sequenced for a study of blood T cell repertoires in COVID-19. Germline-derived CDR1 and CDR2 are MNHEY and SMNVEV (reference sequence). The CDR3 is made up of 18 amino acids. The V and J ends lost 5 bases and 3 bases, in that order; junction bases with no gene match: 16. Under the authors' procedure: Amplification with reference gene primers provided the estimates of nucleated cell counts. Some clones are missing from TCRdb's copy, which holds only in-frame ones; the method was immunoSEQ multiplex PCR. The V and J calls and clone size come from that table; D and trimming were worked out from the DNA. The sample contains approximately 140,000 clones, 80% to 90% of which appear only once.

The origin of this receptor is a woman between 40 and 55 years old with acute or convalescent COVID-19. Material: peripheral blood. The rearrangement uses TRBV27 and TRBJ2-7, with 10 bases fitting TRBD2. CDR3 region: CASSRSGGAELPLYEQYF. CDR3 nucleotides: TGTGCCAGCAGTCGGAGCGGGGGGGCCGAACTTCCGCTCTACGAGCAGTACTTC.